A single sample gave rise to the 23 T cell receptor beta chains below, sequenced in a study of T cell repertoires in cytomegalovirus infection. TCRdb re-called the reads through MiXCR, storing one row per CDR3 protein. The sample includes about 150,000 distinct CDR3 sequences, around 24% of them seen just once. The sample comprised PBMCs. These receptor sequences come from a human donor in good health (CMV status not recorded). Some clones in this sample may be carry-over from other donors' samples.

This clonotype came up many times. The chain couples TRBV12-3 or TRBV12-4 to TRBJ2-6, with a tentative D call TRBD1 (5 bases). V shed 7 bases and J shed 0 bases, with 19 bases lying between them. The CDR3 has 18 residues. CDR3 coding DNA: TGTGCCAGCATCCCTATAGGGGTACCTTTCTCTGGGGCCAACGTCCTGACTTTC. Protein sequence: CASIPIGVPFSGANVLTF.

This clonotype has just a few counts. The rearrangement joins TRBV7-9 to TRBJ2-5, with 9 bases lining up with TRBD1. The V gene's germline CDR1 is SEHNR and CDR2 FQNEAQ (reference sequence). V lost 2 bases to trimming and J lost 3 bases; unmatched junction nucleotides: 7. CDR3 length equals 16 residues. The CDR3 DNA reads as TGTGCCAGCAGCTTAAGGGGAACAGGGGGCGAAGAGACCCAGTACTTC. Its protein is CASSLRGTGGEETQYF.

The V and J genes are TRBV6-1 and TRBJ2-5; 7 nucleotides align to TRBD2. Per the germline V gene, CDR1 is MNHNS and CDR2 is SASEGT. Trimming cost V 1 base and J 0 bases; bases outside gene matches: 5. CDR3 length: 16 residues. DNA of the CDR3: TGTGCCAGCAGTGAAGTCTGGGGGGGGAACCAAGAGACCCAGTACTTC. Translating it yields CASSEVWGGNQETQYF.

This clonotype was seen a handful of times. This rearrangement joins TRBV14 to TRBJ2-7; no reliable D call. This CDR3 has 11 amino acids. The V end was cut by 2 bases, the J end by 5 bases, with 4 bases between. The germline V gene has CDR1 SGHDN and CDR2 FVKESK. CDR3 bases: TGTGCCAGCAGCCAATTTAACGAGCAGTACTTC. As protein: CASSQFNEQYF.

The rearrangement links TRBV5-5 to TRBJ1-2; the D gene is possibly TRBD1 (5 bases). The V and J ends lost 3 bases and 4 bases respectively, with 10 bases between them. Germline V gene lookup returns CDR1 SGHKS and CDR2 YYEKEE (reference sequence). CDR3 size: 13 residues. The CDR3 bases are TGTGCCAGCAGCTCCGACAGTTTCTATGGCTACACCTTC. As protein: CASSSDSFYGYTF. Looking up the rest from reference TRBV5-5 and TRBJ1-2 gives the full variable domain: DAGVTQSPTHLIKTRGQQVTLRCSPISGHKSVSWYQQVLGQGPQFIFQYYEKEERGRGNFPDRFSARQFPNYSSELNVNALLLGDSALYLCASSSDSFYGYTFGSGTRLTVV.

J is TRBJ1-5 and V is TRBV19; D is possibly TRBD1 (5 bases). V was shortened by 5 bases and J by 5 bases, with 16 bases between the two germline ends. The germline CDR1 and CDR2 sequences are LNHDA and SQIVND (reference sequence). The CDR3 contains 15 residues. CDR3 loop: CASSAWSGTDQPQHF. The CDR3 DNA sequence: TGTGCCAGTAGTGCGTGGAGTGGGACTGATCAGCCCCAGCATTTT.

The V and J genes are TRBV6-1 and TRBJ2-6; D is undetermined. CDR3 length: 15 amino acids. The V end lost 6 bases, the J end lost 0 bases, and 9 bases lay between the germline ends. Germline CDR1 is MNHNS and CDR2 is SASEGT. The CDR3 bases are TGTGCCAGCAGCGTTGACCGCTCTGGGGCCAACGTCCTGACTTTC. It yields the protein CASSVDRSGANVLTF.

This clonotype has just a few counts. V usage is TRBV29-1 and J usage is TRBJ2-3; 8 bases are shared with TRBD1. Germline V gene data show CDR1 as SQVTM and CDR2 as ANQGSEA. The CDR3 is 15 amino acids. Trimming removed 7 bases from V and 6 bases from J; junction bases left unmatched: 15. CDR3 DNA: TGCAGCGCCAAAGCCCCGACAGGGGTTTTCGATACGCAGTATTTT. As protein: CSAKAPTGVFDTQYF.

The gene calls are TRBV3-1 and TRBJ2-1; a weak D match, TRBD2 (5 bases). The CDR3 is made up of 14 amino acids. Germline loops: CDR1 LGHDT, CDR2 YNNKEL (reference sequence). The germline V and J ends were trimmed by 0 bases and 5 bases, with 8 bases remaining between them. As DNA, the CDR3 is TGTGCCAGCAGCCAAGATCCCGGGGACAATGAGCAGTTCTTC. Its protein is CASSQDPGDNEQFF.

A note on this clonotype: It may be a read error: a sequence one base away is much more abundant. The chain uses TRBV7-2 and TRBJ2-4; 7 positions match TRBD2. The ends lost 5 bases at V and 7 bases at J; junction bases unmatched: 14. Germline V CDR1 and CDR2: SGHTA, FQGNSA. The length of the CDR3 is 16 residues. CDR3 nucleotides: TGTGCCAGCAGCCTAACCAGCGTGAGCGGGGACAACATTCAGTACTTC. Encoded protein: CASSLTSVSGDNIQYF.

This clonotype came up many times. The V and J genes are TRBV7-8 and TRBJ2-5; D may be TRBD1 (6 bases). Germline CDR1 reads SGHVS; CDR2 reads FQNEAQ. The CDR3 extends over 14 amino acids. Trimming pared 5 bases from V and 5 bases from J, leaving 15 bases between. The CDR3 sequence is CASSRNRVDETQYF. Here the CDR3 DNA reads TGTGCCAGCAGCCGAAACAGGGTCGACGAGACCCAGTACTTC.

For this clonotype: This sequence may be a read error, since a much larger clone differs from it by one base. This rearrangement joins TRBV7-2 to TRBJ2-7, with D perhaps given as TRBD1 or TRBD2 (5 bases each). This CDR3 comprises 15 residues. Germline CDR1 SGHTA, CDR2 FQGNSA. In DNA, the CDR3 is TGTGCCAGCAGCTTATCCGGGACGGAAACCTACGTGCAGTACTTC. Amino acids: CASSLSGTETYVQYF.

This clonotype was seen only once. This chain links TRBV12-3 or TRBV12-4 with TRBJ2-7; TRBD2 aligns across 9 bases. The CDR3 sequence is 13 residues long. Unmatched junction bases numbered 6, after V lost 3 bases and J lost 9 bases. The CDR3 nucleotides read TGTGCCAGCAGTTTGTTGGGACTAGCAAGGCAGTACTTC. It encodes CASSLLGLARQYF.

This clonotype has a handful of counts. The chain's CDR3 is CASRPGGPNYGYTF. Here the CDR3 DNA reads TGTGCCAGCAGGCCCGGGGGTCCTAACTATGGCTACACCTTC. This sequence joins TRBV28 and TRBJ1-2; possible D gene TRBD1, 5 bases. CDR1 is MDHEN, CDR2 SYDVKM, per germline. Trimming pared 6 bases from V and 0 bases from J, leaving 11 bases between. The CDR3 runs to 14 residues.

This chain uses TRBV19 with TRBJ2-3, with D perhaps being TRBD1 or TRBD2 (5 bases each). CDR3 length: 16 residues. Germline lookup yields CDR1 LNHDA and CDR2 SQIVND (reference sequence). The ends were cut back, 8 bases at V and 0 bases at J, with 18 bases in the middle. The CDR3 region is CASSLIGGDSTDTQYF. The CDR3 region has the DNA TGTGCCAGTTCTCTAATTGGGGGAGATAGCACAGATACGCAGTATTTT.

This clonotype was recorded at least ten times. The genes are TRBV14 and TRBJ1-5, with TRBD1 matching 8 bases. Trimming at V came to 3 bases and at J to 5 bases, leaving 6 bases not matched to a gene. The CDR3 length is 15 residues. The V gene's germline CDR1 is SGHDN and CDR2 FVKESK. In DNA, the CDR3 is TGTGCCAGCAGCCATCTGGACAGGGCGGATCAGCCCCAGCATTTT. The encoded protein is CASSHLDRADQPQHF.

This clonotype was counted a few times. V gene TRBV28 combines with J gene TRBJ1-5; D not certain. The germline CDR1 and CDR2 sequences are MDHEN and SYDVKM. The CDR3 has 12 residues. The germline V and J ends were trimmed by 7 bases and 9 bases, with 13 bases remaining between them. DNA of the CDR3: TGTGCCAGCAAATTGGGGTTACGGCCCCAGCATTTT. Its protein product is CASKLGLRPQHF.

The chain has TRBV12-3 or TRBV12-4 and TRBJ2-1; D call uncertain. The CDR3 has 12 amino acids. Trimming left V 5 bases short and J 5 bases short, with 7 bases between. Here the CDR3 DNA reads TGTGCCAGCAGTGACACGAACAATGAGCAGTTCTTC. It codes for CASSDTNNEQFF.

This clonotype was seen a few times. This chain joins TRBV12-3 or TRBV12-4 and TRBJ2-5; TRBD2 is a possible D gene (5 bases). Trimming took 2 bases from V and 6 from J, leaving 7 bases between them. The CDR3 is 12 residues long. CDR3 protein: CASSLIGKTQYF. CDR3 nucleotides: TGTGCCAGCAGTTTAATCGGGAAGACCCAGTACTTC.

The chain recombines TRBV30 with TRBJ1-1, with unresolved D. Trimming stripped 2 bases from V and 5 bases from J, with 6 bases between. Per the germline V gene, CDR1 is GTSNPN and CDR2 is SVGIG (reference sequence). This CDR3 contains 11 residues. The CDR3: CAWSLGTEAFF. Written as DNA, the CDR3 is TGTGCCTGGAGTTTGGGAACTGAAGCTTTCTTT.

This clonotype was counted at least ten times. The V and J genes are TRBV2 and TRBJ1-5; D possibly corresponds to TRBD1 (6 bases). Germline loops: CDR1 SNHLY, CDR2 FYNNEI. V lost 8 bases, J lost 1 base, and 12 bases lay in between. The CDR3 sequence is 14 residues long. CDR3 sequence reads: CASDEQGSNQPQHF. The CDR3 DNA reads as TGTGCCAGCGACGAGCAGGGGAGCAATCAGCCCCAGCATTTT.

This rearrangement joins TRBV29-1 to TRBJ1-1; TRBD1 aligns across 8 bases. The CDR3 is 13 amino acids. The V and J ends lost 7 bases and 0 bases, in that order; junction bases with no gene match: 4. Germline CDR1 and CDR2: SQVTM and ANQGSEA. The CDR3: CSGGQAMNTEAFF. CDR3 nucleotide sequence: TGCAGCGGGGGACAGGCTATGAACACTGAAGCTTTCTTT.

This clonotype was seen a handful of times. This chain connects TRBV12-3 or TRBV12-4 to TRBJ1-5, with D maybe TRBD1 (5 bases). V dropped 6 bases and J dropped 5 bases, with 11 bases sitting between them. The CDR3 loop spans 13 amino acids. The CDR3 protein is CASSTSGDQPQHF. The CDR3 bases are TGTGCCAGCAGCACTTCGGGGGATCAGCCCCAGCATTTT.